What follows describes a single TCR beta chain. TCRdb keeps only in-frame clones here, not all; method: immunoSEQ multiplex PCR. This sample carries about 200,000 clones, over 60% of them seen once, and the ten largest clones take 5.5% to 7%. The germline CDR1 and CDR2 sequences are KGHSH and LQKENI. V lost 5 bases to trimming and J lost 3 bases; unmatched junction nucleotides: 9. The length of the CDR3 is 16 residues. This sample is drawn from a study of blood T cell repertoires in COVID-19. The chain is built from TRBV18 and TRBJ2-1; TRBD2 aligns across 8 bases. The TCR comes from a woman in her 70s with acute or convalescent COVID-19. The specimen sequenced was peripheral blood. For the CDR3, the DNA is TGTGCCAGCTCATCGGGGGGGTCCGGGTACTACAATGAGCAGTTCTTC. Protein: CASSSGGSGYYNEQFF.